Only a few counts were recorded for the clone carrying this TCR beta chain. A second PCR of about 7 to 11 cycles used a sample-barcoded 5' primer and a J-beta primer mix. One entry per CDR3 protein results from TCRdb running MiXCR on the 5' RACE reads. This sample has about 730,000 distinct CDR3 sequences, with roughly 41% found just once. V was pared by 1 base and J by 0 bases, with 6 bases of the junction left unmatched. This CDR3 contains 17 residues. The germline V gene encodes CDR1 MGHRA and CDR2 YSYEKL. These data originate in a study of blood T cells in healthy people across ages. The chain has TRBV4-1 and TRBJ2-5; 9 bases line up with TRBD2. The sequenced material came from blood. This clonotype was obtained from a woman aged 60-75 years in good health. In DNA, the CDR3 is TGCGCCAGCAGCCAAGGCCTGACTAGCGGTTACCAAGAGACCCAGTACTTC. It specifies CASSQGLTSGYQETQYF.